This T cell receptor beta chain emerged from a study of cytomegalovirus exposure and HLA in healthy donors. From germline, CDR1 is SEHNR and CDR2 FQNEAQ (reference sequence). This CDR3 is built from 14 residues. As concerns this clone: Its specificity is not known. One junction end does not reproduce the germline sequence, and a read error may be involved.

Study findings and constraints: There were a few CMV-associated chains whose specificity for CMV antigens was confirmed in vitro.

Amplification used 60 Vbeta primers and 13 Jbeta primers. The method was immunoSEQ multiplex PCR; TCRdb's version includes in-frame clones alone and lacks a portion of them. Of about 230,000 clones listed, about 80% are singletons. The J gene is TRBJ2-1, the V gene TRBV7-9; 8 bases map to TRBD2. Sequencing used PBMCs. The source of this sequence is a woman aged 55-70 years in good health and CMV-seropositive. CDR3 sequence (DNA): TGTGCCAGCAGCTTGATTAAGACGGGAGGGTATGGGATCTTC. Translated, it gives CASSLIKTGGYGIF.